These 15 T cell receptor beta chains share one sample of origin, sequenced in a study of T cell responses to AZD1222 COVID-19 vaccine. TCRdb's table, derived via immunoSEQ multiplex PCR, lists solely in-frame clones and lacks some. The data show about 140,000 clones, around nine tenths seen once. Sequenced material: peripheral blood, taken on day 0 of AZD1222 vaccination. The receptor set was obtained from an adult in good health.

This chain uses TRBV18 with TRBJ2-7; 10 nucleotides match TRBD1. Germline values: CDR1 KGHSH, CDR2 LQKENI. V was pared by 1 base and J by 2 bases, with 5 bases of the junction left unmatched. The CDR3 extends over 16 amino acids. Here the CDR3 reads CASSPLGTGVAYEQYF. CDR3 DNA sequence: TGTGCCAGCTCACCACTAGGGACAGGGGTAGCCTACGAGCAGTACTTC.

V is TRBV15 and J is TRBJ2-1, with D unclear. The CDR3 has 14 amino acids. Trimming pared 8 bases from V and 0 bases from J, leaving 11 bases between. The V gene's germline CDR1 is LNHNV and CDR2 YYDKDF (reference sequence). CDR3 in amino acids: CATVNRSSYNEQFF. The DNA of the CDR3 is TGTGCCACCGTGAACCGTAGCTCCTACAATGAGCAGTTCTTC. Complete variable domain (other parts from reference TRBV15 and TRBJ2-1): DAMVIQNPRYQVTQFGKPVTLSCSQTLNHNVMYWYQQKSSQAPKLLFHYYDKDFNNEADTPDNFQSRRPNTSFCFLDIRSPGLGDTAMYLCATVNRSSYNEQFFGPGTRLTVL.

The V and J genes are TRBV5-4 and TRBJ1-2, with 8 bases matching TRBD1. Trimming at V came to 4 bases and at J to 8 bases, leaving 4 bases not matched to a gene. The germline CDR1 and CDR2 sequences are SGHNT and YYREEE (reference sequence). This CDR3 has 12 residues. The chain's CDR3 is CASSRGTGGYTF. CDR3 nucleotides: TGTGCCAGCAGCCGAGGGACAGGCGGCTACACCTTC.

V usage is TRBV2 and J usage is TRBJ1-2; TRBD1 agrees at 9 bases. The CDR3 is 13 residues long. From germline, CDR1 is SNHLY and CDR2 FYNNEI. The ends lost 8 bases at V and 8 bases at J; junction bases unmatched: 9. For the CDR3, the DNA is TGTGCCAGCTTCGGGACAGGGATGGGGGGCTACACCTTC. Amino acids: CASFGTGMGGYTF. Full variable domain (rest looked up from reference TRBV2 and TRBJ1-2): EPEVTQTPSHQVTQMGQEVILRCVPISNHLYFYWYRQILGQKVEFLVSFYNNEISEKSEIFDDQFSVERPDGSNFTLKIRSTKLEDSAMYFCASFGTGMGGYTFGSGTRLTVV.

The CDR3 here is CASFPPDGNTEAFF. The CDR3 DNA reads TGTGCCAGCTTCCCTCCGGACGGGAACACTGAAGCTTTCTTT. The chain employs TRBV7-2 and TRBJ1-1; D is unclear. Trimming left V 8 bases short and J 1 base short, with 14 bases between. This CDR3 has 14 residues. Germline-derived CDR1 and CDR2 are SGHTA and FQGNSA.

This chain links TRBV12-3 or TRBV12-4 with TRBJ1-5; D unresolved. The CDR3 is 13 amino acids. V dropped 4 bases and J dropped 8 bases, with 12 bases sitting between them. Here the CDR3 reads CASSSLPVEPQHF. CDR3 DNA: TGTGCCAGCAGTTCCCTCCCGGTCGAGCCCCAGCATTTT.

The chain employs TRBV11-2 and TRBJ2-1; D ambiguous. Deletions cut 3 bases from V and 7 bases from J, with 16 bases between. CDR1 SGHAT and CDR2 FQNNGV come from the germline V gene. The CDR3 extends over 15 amino acids. CDR3 DNA sequence: TGTGCCAGCAGCTTCTCAAGTATAGGTCTAAATGAGCAGTTCTTC. Translation: CASSFSSIGLNEQFF.

The chain joins TRBV7-9 to TRBJ2-7; D is ambiguous. CDR1 and CDR2 from the germline V gene are SEHNR and FQNEAQ (reference sequence). This CDR3 region has 12 residues. V was shortened by 5 bases and J by 2 bases, with 7 bases between the two germline ends. Here the CDR3 DNA reads TGTGCCAGCAGCCCGCCTACCTACGAGCAGTACTTC. It codes for CASSPPTYEQYF.

The chain links TRBV6-5 to TRBJ1-1; D gene unclear. Germline lookup yields CDR1 MNHEY and CDR2 SVGAGI. Deletions cut 2 bases from V and 4 bases from J, with 8 bases between. The CDR3 length is 13 residues. The CDR3 loop reads CASSYGGITEAFF. In DNA, the CDR3 is TGTGCCAGCAGTTACGGAGGGATCACTGAAGCTTTCTTT.

This chain connects TRBV7-3 to TRBJ2-7; 9 bases line up with TRBD2. CDR1 and CDR2 (germline): SGHTA, FQGTGA. This CDR3 has 21 residues. The J segment lost 2 bases and the V segment lost 3 bases, leaving 23 bases of the junction unmatched. The chain's CDR3 is CASSFPSRLAGVPDVTYEQYF. CDR3 bases: TGTGCCAGCAGCTTCCCGAGTCGATTAGCGGGGGTACCCGACGTCACCTACGAGCAGTACTTC.

The chain uses TRBV7-3 and TRBJ1-1; no reliable D call. V lost 2 bases and J lost 5, with 9 bases in between. Germline loops: CDR1 SGHTA, CDR2 FQGTGA. The CDR3 sequence is 13 residues long. The CDR3 sequence is CASSLDRRTEAFF. CDR3 sequence (DNA): TGTGCCAGCAGCTTAGATCGAAGAACTGAAGCTTTCTTT.

This chain joins TRBV5-3 and TRBJ2-7; 8 bases are a match to TRBD1. TRBV5-3 is assigned to the ORF class and has an uncertain function. V shed 2 bases and J 5 bases; nucleotides not matched to a gene: 3. The CDR3 loop spans 13 amino acids. CDR3 residues: CARSLKDRDEQYF. The DNA of the CDR3 is TGTGCCAGAAGCTTAAAGGACAGGGACGAGCAGTACTTC.

With regard to this clone: Other nucleotide sequences in the sample specify the same CDR3. The J gene is TRBJ1-1, the V gene TRBV5-1; tentatively, D is TRBD1 (5 bases). Trimming pared 4 bases from V and 1 base from J, leaving 11 bases between. The germline CDR1 and CDR2 sequences are SGHRS and YFSETQ. This CDR3 is built from 14 residues. CDR3 bases: TGCGCCAGCAGCCCGGGACCGCCGAACACTGAAGCTTTCTTT. It codes for CASSPGPPNTEAFF. Variable domain in full (rest from reference TRBV5-1 and TRBJ1-1): KAGVTQTPRYLIKTRGQQVTLSCSPISGHRSVSWYQQTPGQGLQFLFEYFSETQRNKGNFPGRFSGRQFSNSRSEMNVSTLELGDSALYLCASSPGPPNTEAFFGQGTRLTVV.

This chain connects TRBV3-1 (or the pseudogene TRBV3-2) to TRBJ2-1; D might be TRBD2 (6 bases). Between the trimmed V and J ends, which lost 1 base and 8 bases, there was a span of 9 bases. The CDR3 loop spans 13 amino acids. Germline V gene data show CDR1 as LGHDT and CDR2 as YNNKEL (reference sequence). Written as DNA, the CDR3 is TGTGCCAGCAGCCAAGGACTAGATGATGAGCAGTTCTTC. Translated: CASSQGLDDEQFF.

This clone was detected only once. The V gene is TRBV30, the J gene TRBJ1-1; D gene unclear. V was shortened by 2 bases and J by 2 bases, with 9 bases between the two germline ends. Germline CDR1 GTSNPN, CDR2 SVGIG (reference sequence). CDR3 length: 13 amino acids. In DNA form, the CDR3 reads TGTGCCTGGAGTCTTGAGTCCAACACTGAAGCTTTCTTT. Encoded protein: CAWSLESNTEAFF. The full variable domain, completed using reference TRBV30 and TRBJ1-1, is SQTIHQWPATLVQPVGSPLSLECTVEGTSNPNLYWYRQAAGRGLQLLFYSVGIGQISSEVPQNLSASRPQDRQFILSSKKLLLSDSGFYLCAWSLESNTEAFFGQGTRLTVV.